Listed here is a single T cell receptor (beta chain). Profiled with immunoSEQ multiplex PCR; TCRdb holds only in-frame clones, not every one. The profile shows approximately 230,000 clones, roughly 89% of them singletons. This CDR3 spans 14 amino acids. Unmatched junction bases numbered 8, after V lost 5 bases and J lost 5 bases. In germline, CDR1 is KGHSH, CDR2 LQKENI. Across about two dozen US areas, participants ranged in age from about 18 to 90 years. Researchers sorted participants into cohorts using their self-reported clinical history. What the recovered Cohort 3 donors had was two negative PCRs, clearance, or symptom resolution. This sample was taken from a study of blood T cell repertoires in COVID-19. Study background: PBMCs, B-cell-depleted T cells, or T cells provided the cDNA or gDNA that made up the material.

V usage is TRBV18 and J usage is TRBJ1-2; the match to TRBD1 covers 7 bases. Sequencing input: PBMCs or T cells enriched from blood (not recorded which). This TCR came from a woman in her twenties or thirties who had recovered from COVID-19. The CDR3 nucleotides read TGTGCCAGCTCAGCGGCTACAGGGGAGTATGGCTACACCTTC. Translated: CASSAATGEYGYTF. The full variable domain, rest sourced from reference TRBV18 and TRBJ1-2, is NAGVMQNPRHLVRRRGQEARLRCSPMKGHSHVYWYRQLPEEGLKFMVYLQKENIIDESGMPKERFSAEFPKEGPSILRIQQVVRGDSAAYFCASSAATGEYGYTFGSGTRLTVV.